The clone carrying this T cell receptor (beta chain) was detected once. No antigen is known for it. It was with 60 Vbeta and 13 Jbeta primers that the PCR ran. Sequencing was performed with immunoSEQ multiplex PCR; in TCRdb, only in-frame clones are kept and a portion is missing. The table shows 100,000 or so clones, with roughly three quarters occurring only once. This specimen comes from a study of cytomegalovirus exposure and HLA in healthy donors. Study findings and constraints: HLA alleles were associated with roughly 15,000 TCR beta sequences in a later analysis at 0.05 false discovery rate. By a later analysis, the bulk of CMV-associated TCR beta chains appeared HLA-restricted.

The sequenced material came from PBMCs. The clonotype was recovered from a man younger than 40 in good health and CMV-seronegative.

CDR3 loop: CSVRQSYNSPLHF. Here the CDR3 DNA reads TGCAGCGTTAGACAGAGCTATAATTCACCCCTCCACTTT. The chain carries TRBV29-1 and TRBJ1-6; TRBD1 is a possible D gene (5 bases). The germline V gene encodes CDR1 SQVTM and CDR2 ANQGSEA. The CDR3 consists of 13 residues. The V end was cut by 5 bases, the J end by 3 bases, with 8 bases between.